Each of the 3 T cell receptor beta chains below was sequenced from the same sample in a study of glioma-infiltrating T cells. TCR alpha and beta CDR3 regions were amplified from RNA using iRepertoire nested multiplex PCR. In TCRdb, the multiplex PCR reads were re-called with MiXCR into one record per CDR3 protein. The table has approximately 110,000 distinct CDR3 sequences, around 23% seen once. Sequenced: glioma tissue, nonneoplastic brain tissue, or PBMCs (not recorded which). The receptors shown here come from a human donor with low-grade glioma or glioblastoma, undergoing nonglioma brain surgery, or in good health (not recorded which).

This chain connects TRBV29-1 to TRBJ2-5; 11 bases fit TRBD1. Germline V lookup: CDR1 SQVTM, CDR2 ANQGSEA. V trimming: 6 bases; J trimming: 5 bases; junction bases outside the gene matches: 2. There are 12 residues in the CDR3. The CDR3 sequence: CSVGQGGETQYF. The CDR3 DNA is TGCAGCGTGGGACAGGGGGGGGAGACCCAGTACTTC.

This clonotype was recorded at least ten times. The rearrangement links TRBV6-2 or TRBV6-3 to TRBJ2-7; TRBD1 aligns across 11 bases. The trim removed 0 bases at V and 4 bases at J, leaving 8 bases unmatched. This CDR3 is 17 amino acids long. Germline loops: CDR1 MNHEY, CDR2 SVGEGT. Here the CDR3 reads CASSYSKGQGAHYEQYF. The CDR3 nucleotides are TGTGCCAGCAGTTACTCCAAAGGACAGGGGGCGCATTACGAGCAGTACTTC.

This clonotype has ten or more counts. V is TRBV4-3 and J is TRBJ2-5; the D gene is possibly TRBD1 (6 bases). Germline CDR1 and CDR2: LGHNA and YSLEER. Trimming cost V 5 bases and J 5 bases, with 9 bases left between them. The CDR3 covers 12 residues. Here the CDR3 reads CASSLRGETQYF. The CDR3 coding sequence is TGCGCCAGCAGCTTAAGGGGGGAGACCCAGTACTTC.